These 27 T cell receptor beta chains share one sample of origin, sequenced in a study of cytomegalovirus exposure and HLA in healthy donors. 60 Vbeta and 13 Jbeta primers were used in PCR. The data were produced by immunoSEQ multiplex PCR, yet TCRdb's version contains in-frame clones alone and is incomplete. This sample lists some 60,000 clones; its ten largest clones have around 4.2%. Sequenced material: PBMCs. The receptor source for this set is a male donor in good health and CMV-seronegative.

The gene calls are TRBV27 and TRBJ1-2; 11 bases line up with TRBD1. The length of the CDR3 is 16 residues. Looked up from germline, CDR1 is MNHEY and CDR2 is SMNVEV (reference sequence). With 0 bases clipped from V and 4 bases from J, the junction kept 4 bases outside the gene matches. CDR3 in amino acids: CASSLSWTGGSYGYTF. CDR3 sequence (DNA): TGTGCCAGCAGTTTATCCTGGACAGGGGGCTCCTATGGCTACACCTTC.

V and J are TRBV4-1 and TRBJ2-7; TRBD1 matches 7 bases. This CDR3 contains 14 residues. V shed 4 bases and J 4 bases; nucleotides not matched to a gene: 7. The germline V gene encodes CDR1 MGHRA and CDR2 YSYEKL. As DNA, the CDR3 is TGCGCCAGCAGCCCCGGGACAGAGGTTTACGAGCAGTACTTC. This codes for CASSPGTEVYEQYF.

The chain uses TRBV5-1 and TRBJ2-5, with 8 bases lining up with TRBD1. The V and J ends lost 6 bases and 3 bases, in that order; junction bases with no gene match: 10. Per germline, CDR1 SGHRS and CDR2 YFSETQ. The CDR3 totals 15 residues. CDR3 in DNA: TGCGCCAGCACAGGGGGCTCAGCAGGGGAAGAGACCCAGTACTTC. The encoded protein is CASTGGSAGEETQYF.

The chain has TRBV9 and TRBJ2-6; TRBD1 agrees at 9 bases. V was clipped by 3 bases and J by 0 bases; unmatched bases: 7. Looked up from germline, CDR1 is SGDLS and CDR2 is YYNGEE. The CDR3 sequence is 18 residues long. CDR3 sequence (DNA): TGTGCCAGCAGCGGGGGGGACAGGGCGACCTCTGGGGCCAACGTCCTGACTTTC. It is translated as CASSGGDRATSGANVLTF.

The chain links TRBV5-1 to TRBJ2-3, with TRBD2 identical over 7 bases. Germline assignment: CDR1 SGHRS and CDR2 YFSETQ. The length of the CDR3 is 15 residues. The junction had 6 bases not matched to a gene; V was cut back by 0 bases and J by 5 bases. The CDR3 spells CASSLASGQGDTQYF. The CDR3 nucleotides read TGCGCCAGCAGCTTGGCTAGCGGTCAAGGAGATACGCAGTATTTT.

In DNA, the CDR3 is TGTGCCAGCAGTTACCTAGCCGGACCTCAGTACTTC. Translated, it gives CASSYLAGPQYF. The chain uses TRBV6-6 and TRBJ2-5; weak D call: TRBD2 (5 bases). V gave up 2 bases and J gave up 11 bases, with 12 bases separating them. CDR1 and CDR2 (germline): MNHNY, SVGAGI (reference sequence). This CDR3 region has 12 residues.

The chain is built from TRBV7-3 and TRBJ2-7, with 7 bases matching TRBD1. The CDR3 has 13 amino acids. Losses at the gene ends were 5 bases for V and 5 bases for J; bases not matched to a gene: 6. The V gene's germline CDR1 is SGHTA and CDR2 FQGTGA. CDR3 coding DNA: TGTGCCAGCAGCCCCGGACAGGCTGACGAGCAGTACTTC. It specifies CASSPGQADEQYF.

The rearrangement joins TRBV4-3 to TRBJ1-4; no clear D gene. In germline, CDR1 is LGHNA, CDR2 YSLEER. V lost 1 base and J 7 bases, leaving 13 bases between the germline ends. CDR3 length: 15 residues. CDR3: CASSQVAGIGEKLFF. In nucleotides, the CDR3 is TGCGCCAGCAGCCAAGTAGCGGGGATAGGTGAAAAACTGTTTTTT.

The rearrangement uses TRBV5-1 and TRBJ1-2, with a possible D match to TRBD1 (5 bases). The CDR3 extends over 13 amino acids. From germline, CDR1 is SGHRS and CDR2 YFSETQ. V lost 0 bases and J 8 bases, leaving 11 bases between the germline ends. For the CDR3, the DNA is TGCGCCAGCAGCTTGGAGGGGTATGAAGGCTACACCTTC. This codes for CASSLEGYEGYTF. Together with reference TRBV5-1 and TRBJ1-2, the CDR3 gives the full variable domain: KAGVTQTPRYLIKTRGQQVTLSCSPISGHRSVSWYQQTPGQGLQFLFEYFSETQRNKGNFPGRFSGRQFSNSRSEMNVSTLELGDSALYLCASSLEGYEGYTFGSGTRLTVV.

The V call is TRBV11-2, the J call TRBJ2-3; 12 bases align to TRBD2. V was pared by 5 bases and J by 1 base, with 10 bases of the junction left unmatched. Germline CDR1 reads SGHAT; CDR2 reads FQNNGV. The CDR3 length is 18 residues. CDR3 bases: TGTGCCAGCAGCCGAGGGCTAGCGGGAGGGCCGGGCACAGATACGCAGTATTTT. Amino acid sequence: CASSRGLAGGPGTDTQYF.

The V and J genes are TRBV30 and TRBJ1-6, with unresolved D. V lost 4 bases and J 9 bases, leaving 13 bases between the germline ends. Looked up from germline, CDR1 is GTSNPN and CDR2 is SVGIG (reference sequence). This CDR3 is 13 amino acids long. CDR3 sequence reads: CAWMAAGSSPLHF. CDR3 sequence (DNA): TGTGCCTGGATGGCCGCGGGAAGTTCACCCCTCCACTTT.

This chain uses TRBV4-3 with TRBJ2-3, with 13 nucleotides matching TRBD2. Germline V gene lookup returns CDR1 LGHNA and CDR2 YSLEER. The CDR3 is made up of 17 amino acids. The V and J ends lost 1 base and 5 bases, in that order; junction bases with no gene match: 6. The DNA of the CDR3 is TGCGCCAGCAGCCAAGCCGGGACTAGCGGGGTTCAAGATACGCAGTATTTT. This sequence encodes CASSQAGTSGVQDTQYF.

The chain is built from TRBV27 and TRBJ2-4; 16 nucleotides line up with TRBD2. Germline V gene sequence: CDR1 MNHEY, CDR2 SMNVEV (reference sequence). This CDR3 has 22 residues. V shed 5 bases, J shed 3 bases, and the junction held 19 bases outside the gene matches. This CDR3 is CASSPKAGTSGRAGLDKNIQYF. The CDR3 nucleotides are TGTGCCAGCAGTCCCAAAGCCGGGACTAGCGGGAGGGCGGGGTTAGACAAAAACATTCAGTACTTC.

This chain joins TRBV18 and TRBJ2-7, with a weak D call TRBD1 (5 bases). Per germline, CDR1 KGHSH and CDR2 LQKENI. V lost 5 bases to trimming and J lost 2 bases, with 7 bases between them. This CDR3 spans 12 amino acids. The CDR3 region is CASSMGPYEQYF. The CDR3 DNA is TGTGCCAGCTCAATGGGGCCCTACGAGCAGTACTTC.

The chain recombines TRBV5-1 with TRBJ2-2; D is uncertain. The CDR3 is made up of 14 amino acids. Germline CDR1 reads SGHRS; CDR2 reads YFSETQ. Trimming stripped 3 bases from V and 1 base from J, with 7 bases between. The CDR3 region is CASSSTQNTGELFF. In nucleotides, the CDR3 is TGCGCCAGCAGCTCTACTCAGAACACCGGGGAGCTGTTTTTT. The full variable domain, its missing parts supplied by reference TRBV5-1 and TRBJ2-2, is KAGVTQTPRYLIKTRGQQVTLSCSPISGHRSVSWYQQTPGQGLQFLFEYFSETQRNKGNFPGRFSGRQFSNSRSEMNVSTLELGDSALYLCASSSTQNTGELFFGEGSRLTVL.

Turning to this clone: The junction does not match germline at one end; this may be a read error. The sample holds other DNA sequences that translate to the same CDR3. The V gene is TRBV28, the J gene TRBJ1-6; D uncertain. CDR3 length equals 14 residues. CDR1 and CDR2 from the germline V gene are MDHEN and SYDVKM. The CDR3 DNA reads as TGTGCCAGCGGCGACTGGACTGAAAATTCACCCCTACACTTT. This encodes CASGDWTENSPLHF.

This clone shows up as medium-sized by frequency. The V and J genes are TRBV4-1 and TRBJ1-2; D remains unclear. The V end lost 1 base, the J end lost 7 bases, and 7 bases lay between the germline ends. Looked up from germline, CDR1 is MGHRA and CDR2 is YSYEKL. The CDR3 loop spans 12 amino acids. CDR3 coding DNA: TGCGCCAGCAGCCAAGGGGCCTTTGGCTACACCTTC. This translates into CASSQGAFGYTF.

The V and J genes are TRBV10-3 and TRBJ2-7, with 10 positions matching TRBD1. Germline V lookup: CDR1 ENHRY, CDR2 SYGVKD. With V trimmed by 2 bases and J by 2 bases, 6 bases remained unmatched. The CDR3 is 16 residues long. CDR3 nucleotides: TGTGCCATCAGTGAGACCGCCGGGACAGGGGCCTACGAGCAGTACTTC. Its protein product is CAISETAGTGAYEQYF.

This chain links TRBV18 with TRBJ1-1; TRBD1 matches at 7 bases. The junction had 1 base not matched to a gene; V was cut back by 1 base and J by 5 bases. This CDR3 is built from 13 residues. The V gene's germline CDR1 is KGHSH and CDR2 LQKENI. CDR3 region: CASSPQGATEAFF. The CDR3 DNA follows: TGTGCCAGCTCACCACAGGGGGCTACTGAAGCTTTCTTT.

The chain couples TRBV11-3 to TRBJ2-1, with a weak D call TRBD1 (6 bases). Trimming took 0 bases from V and 10 from J, leaving 10 bases between them. In germline, CDR1 is SGHNT, CDR2 YENEEA. This CDR3 is built from 13 residues. This chain's CDR3 is CASSLDQRGEQFF. The CDR3 bases are TGTGCCAGCAGCTTAGATCAGAGGGGGGAGCAGTTCTTC.

The chain's CDR3 is CASSLERGNGGELFF. The DNA of the CDR3 is TGTGCCAGCAGCTTAGAGCGCGGGAATGGCGGGGAGCTGTTTTTT. The V call is TRBV11-2, the J call TRBJ2-2; D is perhaps TRBD2 (6 bases). Trimming took off 0 bases at V and 7 bases at J, with 12 bases between the two ends. Germline V gene lookup returns CDR1 SGHAT and CDR2 FQNNGV. The CDR3 spans 15 residues.

This chain connects TRBV6-5 to TRBJ2-4, with 7 bases fitting TRBD1. The germline V gene encodes CDR1 MNHEY and CDR2 SVGAGI. J was trimmed by 8 bases and V by 5 bases; bases with no gene match: 9. This CDR3 is 14 amino acids long. The CDR3 DNA reads as TGTGCCAGCAGTCCCTACAGGGGTGGGGACATTCAGTACTTC. This codes for CASSPYRGGDIQYF.

CDR3 nucleotide sequence: TGTGCCAGCTCACGTTCAGGGGAAGAGACCCAGTACTTC. Its translation: CASSRSGEETQYF. The rearrangement joins TRBV18 to TRBJ2-5; possible D gene TRBD1, 6 bases. Germline CDR1 and CDR2: KGHSH and LQKENI. The ends were cut back, 4 bases at V and 3 bases at J, with 9 bases in the middle. The CDR3 runs to 13 residues. Together with reference TRBV18 and TRBJ2-5, the CDR3 gives the full variable domain: NAGVMQNPRHLVRRRGQEARLRCSPMKGHSHVYWYRQLPEEGLKFMVYLQKENIIDESGMPKERFSAEFPKEGPSILRIQQVVRGDSAAYFCASSRSGEETQYFGPGTRLLVL.

V gene TRBV28 combines with J gene TRBJ2-3, with D unresolved. Germline V gene lookup returns CDR1 MDHEN and CDR2 SYDVKM. The CDR3 has 14 amino acids. Trimming took 5 bases from V and 0 from J, leaving 9 bases between them. The CDR3 DNA follows: TGTGCCAGCAGTCCGGTCTTTAGCACAGATACGCAGTATTTT. This translates into CASSPVFSTDTQYF.

The chain has TRBV4-2 and TRBJ1-3; TRBD1 is a possible D gene (6 bases). There are 14 residues in the CDR3. Germline CDR1 and CDR2: LGHNA and YNFKEQ. V shed 5 bases and J shed 4 bases, with 12 bases lying between them. Here the CDR3 DNA reads TGTGCCAGCAGCTCCAGGGGATTGGGAAACACCATATATTTT. It translates to CASSSRGLGNTIYF.

The chain links TRBV29-1 to TRBJ1-2, with 8 bases aligning to TRBD1. V lost 6 bases, J lost 8 bases, and 11 bases stayed unmatched. Germline V gene lookup returns CDR1 SQVTM and CDR2 ANQGSEA. CDR3 length equals 13 residues. CDR3 residues: CSVAGQGMEGYTF. The CDR3 DNA is TGCAGCGTAGCCGGACAGGGAATGGAGGGCTACACCTTC.

The chain is built from TRBV10-3 and TRBJ1-1; D is unclear. This CDR3 is built from 13 residues. Germline assignment: CDR1 ENHRY and CDR2 SYGVKD. The V end lost 4 bases, the J end lost 4 bases, and 10 bases lay between the germline ends. CDR3 residues: CAISGLGGTEAFF. The DNA for the CDR3 is TGTGCCATCAGTGGCCTAGGAGGCACTGAAGCTTTCTTT.